These T cell receptor beta chains were read from a single sample in a study of T-cell reconstitution after alpha-beta-depleted transplantation in children. Each CDR3 protein is one row after TCRdb ran MiXCR on the PCR reads. The sample carries about 260,000 distinct CDR3 sequences, 11% recorded once. This specimen consisted of peripheral blood, obtained 180 days after TCRalphabeta/CD19-depleted stem cell transplant. Source of these receptors: a male patient between 2 and 9 years old who had a stem cell transplant for chronic granulomatous disease, so the T cells may come from the graft donor. The CDR3 runs from the conserved cysteine through the conserved F or W. D genes are given only for firm matches. Clone size appears in some rows only: once, few, many, or a class for an expanded clone.

>TRBJ2-7|NA|NA|TRBV9
TGTGCCAGCAGCGTATCGGGTATCTCCTACGAGCAGTACTTC
CASSVSGISYEQYF
>TRBJ2-1|NA|few|TRBV18
TGTGCCAGCTCACCACCCAGGGTCAGTGAGCAGTTCTTC
CASSPPRVSEQFF
>TRBJ2-3|NA|NA|TRBV23-1
TGCGCCAGCAGTCAATATACAGGTTTCCCAGATACGCAGTATTTT
CASSQYTGFPDTQYF
>TRBJ2-3|NA|many|TRBV20-1
TGCAGTGCTAGCGTCCGGACAGATACGCAGTATTTT
CSASVRTDTQYF
>TRBJ2-5|NA|many|TRBV20-1
TGCAGTGCTAGAGACAGGGCGCGGGGTGAGACCCAGTACTTC
CSARDRARGETQYF
>TRBJ2-7|NA|many|TRBV20-1
TGCAGTGCTAGGGGCTACGAGCAGTACTTC
CSARGYEQYF
>TRBJ2-2|NA|many|TRBV5-1
TGCGCCAGCAGCTCAAAACCCACCGGGGAGCTGTTTTTT
CASSSKPTGELFF
>TRBJ2-7|TRBD2|many|TRBV11-2
TGTGCCAGCAGCTTAGTGGCGGGAGGGGCCTACGAGCAGTACTTC
CASSLVAGGAYEQYF
>TRBJ2-2|NA|few|TRBV20-1
TGCAGTGCTAGAGATGGGGTGACCGGGGAGCTGTTTTTT
CSARDGVTGELFF
>TRBJ2-1|TRBD2|NA|TRBV5-1
TGCGCCAGCAGCATGGCCGGGAGGCGCGGAGGTGAGCAGTTCTTC
CASSMAGRRGGEQFF
>TRBJ1-4|NA|NA|TRBV30
TGTGCCTGGAGTGCCCAGGGAAAAACGACCGAAAAACTGTTTTTT
CAWSAQGKTTEKLFF
>TRBJ2-3|NA|few|TRBV7-3
TGTGCCAGCAGCTTCTACGGGACTCCCCAAGATACGCAGTATTTT
CASSFYGTPQDTQYF
>TRBJ2-3|NA|many|TRBV12-3/TRBV12-4
TGTGCCAGCAGTTTGAGGGTGAAGAGCACAGATACGCAGTATTTT
CASSLRVKSTDTQYF
>TRBJ1-5|NA|few|TRBV7-9
TGTGCCAGCAGCTTAGAGGGGGGACATCAGCCCCAGCATTTT
CASSLEGGHQPQHF
>TRBJ2-3|NA|NA|TRBV20-1
TGCAGTGCCCAACCAGCGGCTAGCACAGATACGCAGTATTTT
CSAQPAASTDTQYF
>TRBJ2-7|NA|NA|TRBV25-1
TGTGCCAGCAGTGAAGCAGAGTACGAGCAGTACTTC
CASSEAEYEQYF
>TRBJ1-1|NA|many|TRBV7-3
TGTGCCAGCAGCTTAACGGGGGCAGGGTCGGAAGCTTTCTTT
CASSLTGAGSEAFF
>TRBJ1-2|TRBD1|many|TRBV6-1
TGTGCCAGCAGCCTGGGACAGGGGTCGGGTGGCTACACCTTC
CASSLGQGSGGYTF
>TRBJ2-7|NA|many|TRBV7-9
TGTGCCAGCAGCTCCGTGGCGGCCCCCTTATACGAGCAGTACTTC
CASSSVAAPLYEQYF
>TRBJ2-1|TRBD2|many|TRBV11-2
TGTGCCAGCAGCAAGGGACTAGCGGGGGGGCCGGGGTCCCGCAATGAGCAGTTCTTC
CASSKGLAGGPGSRNEQFF
>TRBJ2-1|NA|many|TRBV11-3
TGTGCCAGCAGCTTAGATCACAGAAGTGAGCAGTTCTTC
CASSLDHRSEQFF
>TRBJ2-7|NA|many|TRBV9
TGTGCCAGCCTTCGGCAAACGGAGGGTCCAGGCGAGCAGTACTTC
CASLRQTEGPGEQYF
>TRBJ2-1|TRBD1|many|TRBV10-3
TGTGCCATCAGTGCACAGGACAGGGCGGGCAATGAGCAGTTCTTC
CAISAQDRAGNEQFF
>TRBJ2-1|NA|many|TRBV28
TGTGCCAGCAGGTCAAGATACCTCTACAATGAGCAGTTCTTC
CASRSRYLYNEQFF
>TRBJ2-2|TRBD2|many|TRBV6-5
TGTGCCAGCAGTTACTTCCCTAGCGGGGGGTCTTCCTCCGGGGAGCTGTTTTTT
CASSYFPSGGSSSGELFF
>TRBJ2-5|TRBD2|many|TRBV20-1
TGCAGTGCTAGAGGCCCTAGCGGGAGTGTTGGAGAGACCCAGTACTTC
CSARGPSGSVGETQYF
>TRBJ2-1|TRBD2|few|TRBV6-1
TGTGCCAGCAGTGATACTCCCGGGGCTAGCGGCTACAATGAGCAGTTCTTC
CASSDTPGASGYNEQFF
>TRBJ2-1|NA|many|TRBV18
TGTGCCAGCTCACCACCGGGACGGAGAAACTACAATGAGCAGTTCTTC
CASSPPGRRNYNEQFF
>TRBJ2-1|NA|NA|TRBV3-1
TGTGCCTGCAGCCAATATCGAGCGGACCTACACAATGAGCAGTTCTTC
CACSQYRADLHNEQFF
>TRBJ2-3|TRBD2|NA|TRBV20-1
TGCAGTGCCCAACCAGCGGGGGCTCCCACAGATACGCAGTATTTT
CSAQPAGAPTDTQYF
>TRBJ2-7|NA|many|TRBV20-1
TGCAGTGCTGCAGACCTGGAGCGTCAGTACTTC
CSAADLERQYF
>TRBJ2-7|TRBD1|many|TRBV27
TGTGCCAGCAGTATATCCCCGGGACAGACATACGAGCAGTACTTC
CASSISPGQTYEQYF
>TRBJ2-1|TRBD2|few|TRBV13
TGTGCCAGCAGCTTACTCAAGCTAGCGGGCTACAATGAGCAGTTCTTC
CASSLLKLAGYNEQFF
>TRBJ1-1|NA|few|TRBV5-5
TGTGCCAGCAGCTTGGTGGGTCGGGCCCCGAACACTGAAGCTTTCTTT
CASSLVGRAPNTEAFF
>TRBJ2-1|NA|many|TRBV29-1
TGCAGCGTTGTCGGGGGCAATGAGCAGTTCTTC
CSVVGGNEQFF
>TRBJ2-5|NA|many|TRBV15
TGTGCCACCAGCAGAGAGTCAGTCAGGGCTCAAGAGACCCAGTACTTC
CATSRESVRAQETQYF
>TRBJ2-1|TRBD2|few|TRBV12-5
TGTGCTAGTGGTTTGGGGACTAGCAGCTACAATGAGCAGTTCTTC
CASGLGTSSYNEQFF
>TRBJ2-3|TRBD1|NA|TRBV23-1
TGCGCCAGCAGTCTCAGGGACAGGGGGCTAGTAGATACGCAGTATTTT
CASSLRDRGLVDTQYF
>TRBJ1-3|NA|few|TRBV11-1
TGTGCCAGCAGCATACCCTCGGCGGGCGAAAACTCTGGAAACACCATATATTTT
CASSIPSAGENSGNTIYF
>TRBJ1-1|TRBD1|many|TRBV7-8
TGTGCCAGCAGCTCGACAGGGACGAACACTGAAGCTTTCTTT
CASSSTGTNTEAFF
>TRBJ2-1|TRBD2|many|TRBV7-3
TGTGCCAGCAGCCCCCAGACTAGCGGGAGGGGTTTCTACAATGAGCAGTTCTTC
CASSPQTSGRGFYNEQFF
>TRBJ2-7|NA|many|TRBV12-3/TRBV12-4
TGTGCCAGCAGTTTGGGTTTTGGCGAGCAGTACTTC
CASSLGFGEQYF
>TRBJ2-1|TRBD2|many|TRBV29-1
TGCAGCGTTGAGGACCTTAGCGGGAGGGCCCGTGGCTACAATGAGCAGTTCTTC
CSVEDLSGRARGYNEQFF
>TRBJ2-5|TRBD2|many|TRBV9
TGTGCCAGCAGCGCACCGGGACTAGCGGGACAAGAGACCCAGTACTTC
CASSAPGLAGQETQYF
>TRBJ1-6|NA|NA|TRBV9
TGTGCCAGCAGCAGGCACTCGGGCCTCAGAGCTAGCTCCTATAATTCACCCCTCCACTTT
CASSRHSGLRASSYNSPLHF